This T cell receptor beta chain was captured by sequencing in a study of cytotoxic CD8 clonotypes in ibrutinib-treated CLL. Whole-study context: Median treatment time before response sampling was approximately twelve months, range 6 to 36. Study-wide results and limits: On treatment, the uncommon public clonotypes contracted or remained stable.

Assay: immunoSEQ multiplex PCR; the TCRdb copy retains only in-frame clones and omits some. Here the sample spans around 33,000 clones, about 70% being singletons. Note on this clone: Antigen specificity is unknown.

The CDR3 totals 16 residues. Germline values: CDR1 PRHDT, CDR2 FYEKMQ (reference sequence). J lost 6 bases, V lost 1 base, and 9 bases had no gene match. The sequence came from a human donor with chronic lymphocytic leukemia. The input for sequencing was PBMCs, taken before ibrutinib treatment. This chain joins TRBV13 and TRBJ2-1; 7 nucleotides agree with TRBD2. This chain's CDR3 is CASSLARTSVGNEQFF. The CDR3 nucleotides read TGTGCCAGCAGCTTAGCCCGGACTAGTGTGGGCAATGAGCAGTTCTTC.